Below are 32 T cell receptor beta chains sequenced from a single sample in a study of OX40 agonist ivuxolimab in advanced cancers. Method: immunoSEQ multiplex PCR; TCRdb's copy keeps in-frame clones and lacks some. The sample has about 33,000 clones, roughly 87% seen once; the top ten hold roughly 1%. Sequenced here: CD4+ or CD8+ T cells sorted from blood, sampled in a trial of the OX40 agonist ivuxolimab. The source of these receptors is an adult with an advanced solid tumor such as melanoma, head and neck, liver or kidney cancer.

The V gene is TRBV6-4, the J gene TRBJ2-1; 12 bases are shared with TRBD1. This CDR3 region has 14 residues. The germline CDR1 and CDR2 sequences are MRHNA and SNTAGT. J was trimmed by 8 bases and V by 2 bases; bases with no gene match: 1. The CDR3 loop reads CASSDGTGGYEQFF. The CDR3 DNA sequence: TGTGCCAGCAGTGACGGGACAGGGGGCTATGAGCAGTTCTTC.

This clone has only a few counts. The chain is built from TRBV10-3 and TRBJ2-1; 11 bases map to TRBD2. The CDR3 contains 12 residues. Per germline, CDR1 ENHRY and CDR2 SYGVKD. The CDR3 nucleotides read TGTGCAACTAGCGGGAGTCTCTATGAGCAGTTCTTC. Amino acid sequence: CATSGSLYEQFF.

This clone has a single count. The chain uses TRBV18 and TRBJ1-1; D gene ambiguous. CDR3 length equals 14 residues. Trimming pared 2 bases from V and 2 bases from J, leaving 9 bases between. CDR1 is KGHSH and CDR2 is LQKENI in the germline V gene. The chain's CDR3 is CASSPTGKNTEAFF. Written as DNA, the CDR3 is TGTGCCAGCTCACCAACCGGGAAAAACACTGAAGCTTTCTTT.

The V call is TRBV4-1, the J call TRBJ1-2, with 8 positions matching TRBD1. J was trimmed by 8 bases and V by 1 base; bases with no gene match: 6. CDR1 and CDR2 (germline): MGHRA, YSYEKL. The CDR3 is 14 amino acids. This CDR3 is CASSQVGTGQGYTF. The CDR3, as DNA: TGCGCCAGCAGCCAAGTCGGGACAGGACAGGGCTACACCTTC.

The V call is TRBV5-1, the J call TRBJ1-3; TRBD1 might be the D (5 bases). V dropped 2 bases and J dropped 3 bases, with 9 bases sitting between them. The CDR3 has 14 residues. Germline V lookup: CDR1 SGHRS, CDR2 YFSETQ. Here the CDR3 DNA reads TGCGCCAGCAGCTTAGGCAGGGTTGGAAACACCATATATTTT. Translated: CASSLGRVGNTIYF.

This rearrangement joins TRBV2 to TRBJ2-5, with D unresolved. V dropped 7 bases and J dropped 2 bases, with 5 bases sitting between them. Germline values: CDR1 SNHLY, CDR2 FYNNEI. CDR3 length equals 11 residues. Here the CDR3 DNA reads TGTGCCAGCAACCCTCAAGAGACCCAGTACTTC. As protein: CASNPQETQYF.

This chain uses TRBV4-3 with TRBJ2-7; D remains unclear. Germline CDR1 reads LGHNA; CDR2 reads YSLEER. Trimming stripped 0 bases from V and 5 bases from J, with 8 bases between. CDR3 length: 13 amino acids. This CDR3 is CASSQDPNDEQYF. The CDR3 DNA sequence: TGCGCCAGCAGCCAAGATCCCAACGACGAGCAGTACTTC.

This clone was counted only a few times. This chain uses TRBV2 with TRBJ2-7; no firm D call. The CDR3 is 12 residues long. Trimming stripped 8 bases from V and 0 bases from J, with 8 bases between. Germline V gene sequence: CDR1 SNHLY, CDR2 FYNNEI. CDR3 nucleotide sequence: TGTGCCAGCTTGCGGAGCTCCTACGAGCAGTACTTC. Its protein is CASLRSSYEQYF.

CDR3: CASSVEGHYGYTF. CDR3 sequence (DNA): TGTGCCAGCAGCGTAGAGGGCCACTATGGCTACACCTTC. The chain is built from TRBV9 and TRBJ1-2; D is uncertain. The CDR3 totals 13 residues. Germline V CDR1 and CDR2: SGDLS, YYNGEE. V was clipped by 0 bases and J by 3 bases, with 6 bases between them.

V usage is TRBV28 and J usage is TRBJ1-2; D gene uncertain. The V gene lost 1 base and the J gene lost 7 bases, with 10 bases spanning the gap. Germline assignment: CDR1 MDHEN and CDR2 SYDVKM. This CDR3 contains 13 residues. Here the CDR3 reads CASSLSGLGGYTF. CDR3 sequence (DNA): TGTGCCAGCAGTTTATCGGGCCTAGGTGGCTACACCTTC.

The chain uses TRBV28 and TRBJ2-7; D perhaps matches TRBD2 (5 bases). The CDR3 is 12 amino acids. With 6 bases removed from V and 6 bases from J, the gap between germline ends came to 12 bases. Germline V gene lookup returns CDR1 MDHEN and CDR2 SYDVKM. CDR3 loop: CASRERALEQYF. DNA for the CDR3: TGTGCCAGCAGGGAGAGGGCCCTCGAGCAGTACTTC.

The V and J genes are TRBV19 and TRBJ2-3; possible D gene TRBD1, 5 bases. Trimming shortened V by 5 bases and J by 0 bases, and 9 bases separated the two germline ends. The CDR3 length is 14 residues. The germline V gene has CDR1 LNHDA and CDR2 SQIVND (reference sequence). This chain's CDR3 is CASSPQVSTDTQYF. DNA of the CDR3: TGTGCCAGTAGTCCACAGGTGAGCACAGATACGCAGTATTTT.

CDR3 DNA sequence: TGTGCCAGCAGTATCTCTGGGGCCAACGTCCTGACTTTC. Its translation: CASSISGANVLTF. The chain joins TRBV6-4 to TRBJ2-6, with D unresolved. Trimming left V 5 bases short and J 0 bases short, with 2 bases between. The CDR3 is 13 residues long. Germline CDR1 reads MRHNA; CDR2 reads SNTAGT.

This chain links TRBV10-3 with TRBJ1-1; no definite D call. The CDR3 covers 11 residues. V was cut by 8 bases and J by 1 base, with 5 bases left in between. Germline V CDR1 and CDR2: ENHRY, SYGVKD. The DNA of the CDR3 is TGTGCCATCGGCGAGAACACTGAAGCTTTCTTT. Translated, it gives CAIGENTEAFF.

The J gene is TRBJ1-1, the V gene TRBV5-1; D not resolved. V lost 4 bases and J 1 base, leaving 8 bases between the germline ends. In germline, CDR1 is SGHRS, CDR2 YFSETQ. This CDR3 region has 13 residues. In DNA, the CDR3 is TGCGCCAGCAGCCCTGGAGAGAACACTGAAGCTTTCTTT. Amino acid sequence: CASSPGENTEAFF.

This rearrangement joins TRBV7-8 to TRBJ2-2; D call uncertain. The CDR3 has 15 residues. Germline V gene data show CDR1 as SGHVS and CDR2 as FQNEAQ. V lost 4 bases to trimming and J lost 4 bases, with 13 bases between them. CDR3 region: CASSYRSVFTGELFF. DNA for the CDR3: TGTGCCAGCAGCTATCGGTCGGTGTTCACCGGGGAGCTGTTTTTT.

V usage is TRBV15 and J usage is TRBJ1-3, with a possible D match to TRBD1 (5 bases). This CDR3 has 15 residues. The V end lost 4 bases, the J end lost 2 bases, and 12 bases lay between the germline ends. Germline V lookup: CDR1 LNHNV, CDR2 YYDKDF (reference sequence). CDR3 nucleotides: TGTGCCACCAGCATGATCCAGGGAGCTGGAAACACCATATATTTT. It yields the protein CATSMIQGAGNTIYF.

The chain links TRBV28 to TRBJ1-6, with D perhaps TRBD1 (5 bases). This CDR3 is 19 amino acids long. V shed 5 bases and J shed 0 bases, with 20 bases lying between them. Germline V gene data show CDR1 as MDHEN and CDR2 as SYDVKM. CDR3 protein: CASSTPGPGRISYNSPLHF. The DNA of the CDR3 is TGTGCCAGCAGTACCCCGGGTCCAGGGAGAATCTCCTATAATTCACCCCTCCACTTT.

This sequence joins TRBV28 and TRBJ2-3, with D perhaps TRBD2 (6 bases). Germline V CDR1 and CDR2: MDHEN, SYDVKM. Trimming took 9 bases from V and 4 from J, leaving 14 bases between them. The CDR3 has 13 residues. The CDR3 sequence: CASGDGGADTQYF. The DNA for the CDR3 is TGTGCCAGTGGAGACGGAGGGGCAGATACGCAGTATTTT.

V is TRBV19 and J is TRBJ2-5; 7 positions agree with TRBD1. V was clipped by 2 bases and J by 4 bases; unmatched bases: 7. CDR3 length equals 15 residues. In germline, CDR1 is LNHDA, CDR2 SQIVND (reference sequence). CDR3 region: CASSITGDWRETQYF. CDR3 DNA sequence: TGTGCCAGTAGTATAACAGGGGATTGGCGAGAGACCCAGTACTTC.

The V gene is TRBV6-1, the J gene TRBJ2-7; TRBD1 agrees at 7 bases. Germline V gene sequence: CDR1 MNHNS, CDR2 SASEGT. Trimming removed 2 bases from V and 3 bases from J; junction bases left unmatched: 4. The CDR3 runs 14 residues. CDR3 amino acids: CASSELAGGYEQYF. DNA for the CDR3: TGTGCCAGCAGTGAACTCGCAGGGGGCTACGAGCAGTACTTC.

V and J are TRBV6-1 and TRBJ2-1, with 12 bases aligning to TRBD2. The CDR3 extends over 15 amino acids. CDR1 and CDR2 from the germline V gene are MNHNS and SASEGT. Unmatched junction bases numbered 9, after V lost 6 bases and J lost 9 bases. The CDR3 region is CASRSQASGGVEQFF. Written as DNA, the CDR3 is TGTGCCAGCAGGAGTCAGGCTAGCGGGGGGGTTGAGCAGTTCTTC.

This clone has only one observation. The genes are TRBV6-5 and TRBJ2-5, with TRBD2 matching 7 bases. CDR1 and CDR2 from the germline V gene are MNHEY and SVGAGI. The CDR3 contains 13 residues. After removal of 5 bases from V and 2 bases from J, the junction contained 2 bases not matched to a gene. CDR3 DNA: TGTGCCAGCAGTCGTAGCGGGCAAGAGACCCAGTACTTC. It translates to CASSRSGQETQYF.

The V gene is TRBV9, the J gene TRBJ1-6; a possible D gene is TRBD1 (6 bases). The germline CDR1 and CDR2 sequences are SGDLS and YYNGEE. Trimming left V 0 bases short and J 11 bases short, with 9 bases between. The CDR3 sequence is 13 residues long. The CDR3 sequence is CASSVGGDTPLHF. The DNA for the CDR3 is TGTGCCAGCAGCGTAGGAGGGGACACACCCCTCCACTTT.

This chain joins TRBV5-4 and TRBJ2-6; D is ambiguous. The CDR3 covers 16 residues. Germline V gene sequence: CDR1 SGHNT, CDR2 YYREEE (reference sequence). Trimming removed 4 bases at V and 2 bases at J, with 13 bases between. CDR3 coding DNA: TGTGCCAGCAGCGGTCGAGGAACCCCTGGGGCCAACGTCCTGACTTTC. It yields the protein CASSGRGTPGANVLTF.

The chain joins TRBV11-1 to TRBJ1-1; D gene unclear. V was clipped by 2 bases and J by 2 bases, with 9 bases between them. Germline-derived CDR1 and CDR2 are SGHAT and FQDESV (reference sequence). The CDR3 is 14 residues long. Here the CDR3 reads CASSLKGRNTEAFF. The CDR3 DNA reads TGTGCCAGCAGCTTAAAGGGCCGAAACACTGAAGCTTTCTTT.

The chain is built from TRBV27 and TRBJ1-1, with D possibly TRBD1 on 5 matching bases. The CDR3 consists of 17 residues. V gave up 3 bases and J gave up 1 base, with 18 bases separating them. Germline CDR1 MNHEY, CDR2 SMNVEV (reference sequence). CDR3 sequence: CASSFRDRARTNTEAFF. The CDR3 DNA reads as TGTGCCAGCAGTTTCCGGGACCGCGCCCGGACGAACACTGAAGCTTTCTTT.

The rearrangement links TRBV4-1 to TRBJ1-4; TRBD1 agrees at 7 bases. CDR1 MGHRA and CDR2 YSYEKL come from the germline V gene. V trimming: 1 base; J trimming: 10 bases; junction bases outside the gene matches: 12. CDR3 length: 16 residues. The CDR3 loop reads CASSQGGGQGGGKLFF. CDR3 nucleotides: TGCGCCAGCAGCCAAGGAGGGGGGCAGGGGGGAGGAAAACTGTTTTTT.

This chain joins TRBV30 and TRBJ2-2, with a possible D match to TRBD2 (6 bases). V was trimmed by 3 bases and J by 7 bases, leaving 15 bases between them. The germline V gene encodes CDR1 GTSNPN and CDR2 SVGIG (reference sequence). CDR3 length equals 14 residues. CDR3: CAWRGGAGSGELFF. CDR3 sequence (DNA): TGTGCCTGGAGGGGTGGGGCCGGGAGCGGGGAGCTGTTTTTT.

V is TRBV30 and J is TRBJ2-2; TRBD2 matches at 9 bases. The germline V gene encodes CDR1 GTSNPN and CDR2 SVGIG (reference sequence). This CDR3 region has 13 residues. V lost 8 bases to trimming and J lost 5 bases; unmatched junction nucleotides: 6. For the CDR3, the DNA is TGTGCCGCTCAGAGCGGGGGGACCGGGGAGCTGTTTTTT. Translating gives CAAQSGGTGELFF.

The chain uses TRBV5-1 and TRBJ1-1, with D hard to call. The V end was cut by 4 bases, the J end by 5 bases, with 24 bases between. Germline V lookup: CDR1 SGHRS, CDR2 YFSETQ. The CDR3 contains 17 residues. CDR3 nucleotide sequence: TGCGCCAGCAGCGTCGTTCCGGTCCTCCCAGCGAAAACTGAAGCTTTCTTT. Its protein product is CASSVVPVLPAKTEAFF.

The gene calls are TRBV28 and TRBJ1-4; D gene uncertain. This CDR3 contains 14 residues. Germline V gene lookup returns CDR1 MDHEN and CDR2 SYDVKM. V was clipped by 3 bases and J by 5 bases, with 10 bases between them. The CDR3 loop is CASSLIRINEKLFF. CDR3 in DNA: TGTGCCAGCAGTTTGATCAGAATAAATGAAAAACTGTTTTTT.